One T cell receptor beta chain is described in this entry. Its target is unknown. TCR cDNA was made by 5'RACE template switching, adding a universal primer site and UMIs. TCRdb independently ran MiXCR on the 5' RACE reads; one entry per CDR3 protein. The sample yields about 350,000 distinct CDR3 sequences, approximately 4% seen once. The sample belongs to a study of T cells after yellow fever vaccination. Study in general: Libraries from low-cell-number fractions were prepared with the SMART-Seq v4 Ultra Low Input RNA kit. Whole-study results and caveats: Most clones from primary vaccination were detected again post-booster (roughly 96% CD4, 88% CD8). Some clonotypes were seen in both the CD4 and the CD8 compartments. These made up a small share and likely arose from convergent recombination.

The V end was cut by 8 bases, the J end by 0 bases, with 10 bases between. This CDR3 contains 13 residues. The sequencing used PBMCs, collected 5 days after the yellow fever booster vaccination. The receptor's source is a man aged 18 to 30 who received the YFV17D yellow fever vaccine. The V and J genes are TRBV12-3 or TRBV12-4 and TRBJ2-5; no firm D call. The CDR3: CASGVTNQETQYF. The CDR3 DNA sequence: TGTGCCAGCGGGGTTACTAACCAAGAGACCCAGTACTTC.